The entry below describes one TCR beta chain. Its cognate antigen is unknown. Cultured CD4+ T cells had their DNA profiled by the Oncomine TCR Beta short-read assay. Genomic DNA was isolated from cultured CD4+ T cells. TCRdb recomputed calls from the PCR reads with MiXCR, one row per CDR3 protein. The table includes roughly 4,500 distinct CDR3 sequences, 63% detected once. These data belong to a study of vaccination and CD4 T cells after COVID-19. Specified treatment: roughly nine-day PBMC culture with coronavirus spike peptide pools or control peptides (ViraFEST assay). One should note that the unexposed donor's CD4+ T cells were collected before the COVID-19 pandemic (2011-2018). Peptide-pool expansion of antigen-specific T cells preceded TCR sequencing in ViraFEST. Germline V gene lookup returns CDR1 LGHNA and CDR2 YSLEER. This CDR3 comprises 20 residues. With 2 bases clipped from V and 0 bases from J, the junction kept 14 bases outside the gene matches.

The sequence came from a human donor in good health. The sequencing sample was made of CD4+ T cells from blood, cultured in vitro. The rearrangement links TRBV4-3 to TRBJ1-5, with 9 bases identical to TRBD1. The CDR3: CASSQLTPGQGHYSNQPQHF. DNA for the CDR3: TGCGCCAGCAGCCAATTGACCCCGGGACAGGGCCACTATAGCAATCAGCCCCAGCATTTT.